This T cell receptor (beta chain) was identified during a study of T cells after yellow fever vaccination. General study points: Clones from primary vaccination mostly reappeared after the booster (around 96% CD4, 88% CD8).

This clonotype was detected many times. Its target is not known. The study made its TCR cDNA through 5'RACE template switching. That step introduced a universal primer site along with UMIs. TCRdb reanalysed the 5' RACE reads using MiXCR and keeps one entry per CDR3 protein. The data show roughly 300,000 distinct CDR3 sequences, with 7% to 10% seen just once and roughly 18% held by the top ten. Germline V gene sequence: CDR1 MRHNA, CDR2 SNTAGT. The CDR3 loop spans 13 amino acids. The V gene lost 3 bases and the J gene lost 9 bases, with 13 bases spanning the gap. The chain recombines TRBV6-4 with TRBJ2-3; TRBD2 might be the D (6 bases). Sequenced here: PBMCs, sampled roughly 47 days after the first yellow fever vaccination. The TCR comes from a young man who received the YFV17D yellow fever vaccine. As DNA, the CDR3 is TGTGCCAGCAGTGATCGGGACTTCGGAACGCAGTATTTT. Amino acid sequence: CASSDRDFGTQYF.